This T cell receptor (beta chain) emerged from a study of T cell repertoires in cytomegalovirus infection. Overall study findings and caveats: Within the response measured ex vivo, HLA-C-restricted CMV-specific TCR beta clonotypes were dominant.

TCRdb redid the calling of the reads with MiXCR, one entry per CDR3 protein. The data show a few hundred thousand distinct CDR3 sequences, around 9.5% seen once. This clonotype was observed at least ten times. Its cognate antigen is unknown. The source material was PBMCs. The receptor's source is a human donor in good health (CMV status not recorded). Some clones in this sample may be carry-over from other donors' samples.

The CDR3 region is CASRGLQGKWWEQYF. The CDR3 nucleotides read TGTGCCAGCAGGGGACTCCAGGGAAAATGGTGGGAGCAGTACTTC. The genes are TRBV7-6 and TRBJ2-7, with D possibly being TRBD2 (6 bases). V was trimmed by 6 bases and J by 7 bases, leaving 22 bases between them. This CDR3 contains 15 residues. CDR1 and CDR2 from the germline V gene are SGHVS and FNYEAQ.